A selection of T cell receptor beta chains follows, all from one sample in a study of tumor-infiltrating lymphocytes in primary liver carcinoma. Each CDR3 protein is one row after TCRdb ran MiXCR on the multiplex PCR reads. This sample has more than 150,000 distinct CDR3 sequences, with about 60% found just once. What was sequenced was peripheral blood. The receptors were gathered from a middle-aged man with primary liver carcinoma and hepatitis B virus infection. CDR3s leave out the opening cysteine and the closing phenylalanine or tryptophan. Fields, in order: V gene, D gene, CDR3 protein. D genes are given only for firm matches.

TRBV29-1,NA,SVEGVVGVYNEQF
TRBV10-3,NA,AISGANNEQF
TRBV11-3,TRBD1,ASSSSGTGGNEQY
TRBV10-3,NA,AISGDAYGYT
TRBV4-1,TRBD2,ASSQDSSGSYERY
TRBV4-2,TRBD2,ASSPPGLAGGGTGELF
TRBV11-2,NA,ASSSGQPFGGF
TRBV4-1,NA,ASSQLPDGANEQF
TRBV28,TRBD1,ASSLFGTGAGYT
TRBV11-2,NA,ASSSGLNQETQY
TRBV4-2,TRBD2,ANRPTGTIVNEQF
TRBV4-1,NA,ASSRGQHNQPQH
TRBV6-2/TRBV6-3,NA,ASSRATSSHNEQF
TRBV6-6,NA,ASSYISGATGELF
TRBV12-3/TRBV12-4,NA,ASSLGDRSLPTNEKLF
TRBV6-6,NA,ASSSTSGTINEQF
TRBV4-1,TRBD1,ASSCPGRGNAGYT
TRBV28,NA,ASCQPGHEAF
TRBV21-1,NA,ASSGRLTPTRTQPQH